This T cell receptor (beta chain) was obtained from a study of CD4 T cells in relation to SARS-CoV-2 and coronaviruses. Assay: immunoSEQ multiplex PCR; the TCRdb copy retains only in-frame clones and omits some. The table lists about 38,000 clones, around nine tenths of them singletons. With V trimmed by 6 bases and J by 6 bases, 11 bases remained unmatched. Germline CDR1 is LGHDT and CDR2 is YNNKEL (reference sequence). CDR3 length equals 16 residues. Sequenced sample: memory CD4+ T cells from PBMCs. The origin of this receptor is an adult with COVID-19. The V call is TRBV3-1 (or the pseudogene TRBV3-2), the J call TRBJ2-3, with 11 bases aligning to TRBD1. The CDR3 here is CASSPGGQGVGDTQYF. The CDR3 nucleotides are TGTGCCAGCAGTCCCGGGGGACAGGGGGTTGGGGATACGCAGTATTTT.